This TCR beta chain was identified in a study of cytomegalovirus exposure and HLA in healthy donors. Both 60 Vbeta primers and 13 Jbeta primers went into the PCR. The protocol was immunoSEQ multiplex PCR, while the TCRdb copy is restricted to in-frame clones and leaves out a portion. The sample records some 140,000 clones, 65% to 85% being singletons. Unmatched junction bases numbered 8, after V lost 0 bases and J lost 5 bases. Per the germline V gene, CDR1 is MNHNS and CDR2 is SASEGT. This CDR3 region has 16 residues. The sequence was obtained from a man aged 18 to 30 in good health and CMV-seronegative. Sequencing was done on a sample of PBMCs. This chain connects TRBV6-1 to TRBJ2-7; the match to TRBD1 covers 9 bases. The CDR3 reads CASSEATGTGRNEQYF. DNA for the CDR3: TGTGCCAGCAGTGAAGCTACCGGGACAGGGAGGAACGAGCAGTACTTC.